Following are 20 T cell receptor beta chains from one sample sequenced in a study of response to subunit inactivated influenza vaccine. TCRdb reprocessed the RT-PCR reads with MiXCR, giving one entry per CDR3 protein. The table has 650,000 to 850,000 distinct CDR3 sequences, 11% to 15% seen once. The sequenced sample was PBMCs from blood, obtained roughly 2 weeks before vaccination. These TCRs come from a man aged 45 to 65 who received an inactivated influenza vaccine.

The gene calls are TRBV10-3 and TRBJ2-2; 9 bases are a match to TRBD2. The CDR3 runs 17 residues. V gave up 2 bases and J gave up 3 bases; unmatched junction bases: 7. From germline, CDR1 is ENHRY and CDR2 SYGVKD. This CDR3 reads CAISEEIAGVYTGELFF. As DNA, the CDR3 is TGTGCCATCAGTGAGGAGATAGCGGGAGTCTACACCGGGGAGCTGTTTTTT.

V usage is TRBV20-1 and J usage is TRBJ2-1, with 12 bases lining up with TRBD2. Germline V gene sequence: CDR1 DFQATT, CDR2 SNEGSKA (reference sequence). The CDR3 runs to 13 residues. V dropped 5 bases and J dropped 6; count of bases not matched to a gene: 2. Written as DNA, the CDR3 is TGCAGTGCTCGGACTAGCGGGACCAATGAGCAGTTCTTC. This encodes CSARTSGTNEQFF.

This chain links TRBV5-1 with TRBJ2-7, with 8 bases fitting TRBD1. The trim removed 4 bases at V and 3 bases at J, leaving 9 bases unmatched. CDR1 is SGHRS, CDR2 YFSETQ, per germline. The CDR3 contains 15 residues. CDR3 in DNA: TGCGCCAGCAGCGTTTCCGGGACAGGAGGCTACGAGCAGTACTTC. Protein sequence: CASSVSGTGGYEQYF.

This rearrangement joins TRBV5-1 to TRBJ2-4; D call uncertain. Trimming took off 6 bases at V and 0 bases at J, with 16 bases between the two ends. CDR1 and CDR2 (germline): SGHRS, YFSETQ. CDR3 length: 16 residues. The CDR3 DNA sequence: TGCGCCAGCACCGGAGTAGCAAACCTAGCCAAAAACATTCAGTACTTC. Its translation is CASTGVANLAKNIQYF.

The sample holds many counts of this clonotype. V and J are TRBV12-3 or TRBV12-4 and TRBJ2-2; D perhaps matches TRBD1 (6 bases). Trimming pared 6 bases from V and 3 bases from J, leaving 14 bases between. CDR3 length: 15 residues. The CDR3 protein is CASRLGQTYTGELFF. CDR3 DNA sequence: TGTGCCAGCAGACTCGGACAGACTTACACCGGGGAGCTGTTTTTT.

This clonotype has a handful of counts. This chain connects TRBV24-1 to TRBJ1-1; a possible D gene is TRBD1 (6 bases). CDR1 and CDR2 from the germline V gene are KGHDR and SFDVKD. V lost 5 bases, J lost 1 base, and 10 bases lay in between. The CDR3 runs to 14 residues. The CDR3 DNA reads TGTGCCACCAGTGCAGGGGCTGGGAACACTGAAGCTTTCTTT. This encodes CATSAGAGNTEAFF.

V and J are TRBV5-1 and TRBJ2-3; 7 nucleotides match TRBD2. CDR1 is SGHRS, CDR2 YFSETQ, per germline. The CDR3 has 15 residues. V was clipped by 0 bases and J by 4 bases; unmatched bases: 5. Written as DNA, the CDR3 is TGCGCCAGCAGCTTGGCCGGGGGGTGGCCAGATACGCAGTATTTT. This translates into CASSLAGGWPDTQYF.

The chain employs TRBV6-6 and TRBJ2-7; D is perhaps TRBD2 (5 bases). V lost 6 bases and J lost 5, with 14 bases in between. Per the germline V gene, CDR1 is MNHNY and CDR2 is SVGAGI (reference sequence). This CDR3 has 13 residues. The CDR3, as DNA: TGTGCCAGCAGCCCCGCGCGGGTCCACGAGCAGTACTTC. It codes for CASSPARVHEQYF.

Ten or more counts support this clonotype. The rearrangement links TRBV5-6 to TRBJ2-1; unclear D gene. The V end lost 0 bases, the J end lost 4 bases, and 5 bases lay between the germline ends. The length of the CDR3 is 13 residues. The V gene's germline CDR1 is SGHDT and CDR2 YYEEEE. The CDR3 protein is CASSLVEYNEQFF. For the CDR3, the DNA is TGTGCCAGCAGCTTGGTGGAGTACAATGAGCAGTTCTTC.

The chain joins TRBV6-5 to TRBJ2-7; D not certain. The CDR3 runs 13 residues. CDR1 and CDR2 (germline): MNHEY, SVGAGI. Trimming took off 0 bases at V and 3 bases at J, with 6 bases between the two ends. CDR3 bases: TGTGCCAGCAGTTACTCCATTTACTACGAGCAGTACTTC. Its translation: CASSYSIYYEQYF.

This clonotype was found a few times. The chain carries TRBV19 and TRBJ2-1, with a possible D match to TRBD1 (6 bases). Deletions cut 7 bases from V and 5 bases from J, with 18 bases between. The CDR3 extends over 15 amino acids. Per germline, CDR1 LNHDA and CDR2 SQIVND (reference sequence). This chain's CDR3 is CASTPGAVFNNEQFF. The CDR3 DNA reads TGTGCCAGTACCCCAGGGGCGGTCTTTAACAATGAGCAGTTCTTC.

The chain uses TRBV3-1 and TRBJ2-3; D gene uncertain. Trimming took off 0 bases at V and 1 base at J, with 8 bases between the two ends. Germline CDR1 and CDR2: LGHDT and YNNKEL (reference sequence). The CDR3 has 15 residues. The CDR3 sequence is CASSQDYLRTDTQYF. The CDR3 bases are TGTGCCAGCAGCCAAGACTACCTACGCACAGATACGCAGTATTTT.

V and J are TRBV27 and TRBJ2-7, with D perhaps matching TRBD1 or TRBD2 (5 bases each). V lost 0 bases, J lost 2 bases, and 17 bases lay in between. The length of the CDR3 is 17 residues. Germline-derived CDR1 and CDR2 are MNHEY and SMNVEV (reference sequence). This CDR3 is CASSLSFRQGAAYEQYF. As DNA, the CDR3 is TGTGCCAGCAGTTTATCGTTCAGGCAGGGAGCTGCCTACGAGCAGTACTTC.

The chain employs TRBV7-2 and TRBJ2-7, with TRBD1 identical over 8 bases. The germline gives CDR1 SGHTA, CDR2 FQGNSA. V lost 0 bases and J lost 2; bases outside the gene matches: 6. The CDR3 runs 16 residues. For the CDR3, the DNA is TGTGCCAGCAGCTTAGCCGGACAGGGATTCACCTACGAGCAGTACTTC. Translating it yields CASSLAGQGFTYEQYF.

Only a few counts were recorded for this clonotype. The chain joins TRBV4-2 to TRBJ1-2; no clear D. The ends were cut back, 3 bases at V and 2 bases at J, with 16 bases in the middle. This CDR3 is built from 16 residues. Per the germline V gene, CDR1 is LGHNA and CDR2 is YNFKEQ. CDR3: CASSHHLSGVNYGYTF. The CDR3 bases are TGTGCCAGCAGCCACCACCTGTCCGGGGTGAACTATGGCTACACCTTC.

The chain joins TRBV6-2 or TRBV6-3 to TRBJ2-2; possibly TRBD2 for D (6 bases). The CDR3 contains 16 residues. CDR1 and CDR2 from the germline V gene are MNHEY and SVGEGT. The germline V and J ends were trimmed by 2 bases and 3 bases, with 13 bases remaining between them. CDR3: CASSYPRGGDTGELFF. CDR3 DNA sequence: TGTGCCAGCAGTTACCCCCGTGGCGGGGACACCGGGGAGCTGTTTTTT.

This clonotype was picked up a small number of times. The chain employs TRBV7-8 and TRBJ2-2; 7 bases are shared with TRBD1. This CDR3 is built from 15 residues. V was clipped by 5 bases and J by 4 bases; unmatched bases: 7. Germline loops: CDR1 SGHVS, CDR2 FQNEAQ. The CDR3: CASSPGTAVTGELFF. The CDR3, as DNA: TGTGCCAGCAGCCCCGGGACAGCCGTCACCGGGGAGCTGTTTTTT.

This clonotype came up many times. The chain joins TRBV3-1 to TRBJ2-7, with D unclear. Germline CDR1 is LGHDT and CDR2 is YNNKEL (reference sequence). V was cut by 1 base and J by 3 bases, with 10 bases left in between. The CDR3 spans 14 residues. The CDR3 sequence is CASSQVGSRYEQYF. CDR3 DNA: TGTGCCAGCAGCCAAGTAGGAAGTCGCTACGAGCAGTACTTC.

This clonotype was observed a handful of times. The chain recombines TRBV2 with TRBJ1-1; D unclear. CDR3 length equals 11 residues. Trimming removed 6 bases at V and 7 bases at J, with 9 bases between. Germline V CDR1 and CDR2: SNHLY, FYNNEI. This CDR3 reads CASREPNEAFF. The CDR3 bases are TGTGCCAGCAGGGAACCTAATGAAGCTTTCTTT.

The chain couples TRBV24-1 to TRBJ2-5; TRBD1 or TRBD2 may be the D gene (5 bases each). Germline CDR1 KGHDR, CDR2 SFDVKD. CDR3 length equals 18 residues. V lost 5 bases and J lost 2, with 23 bases in between. CDR3 region: CATSAGRFDSARQETQYF. For the CDR3, the DNA is TGTGCCACCAGTGCAGGGAGATTTGATTCCGCCAGACAAGAGACCCAGTACTTC.